Listed here are 21 T cell receptor beta chains from one sample, sequenced in a study of T cell responses to AZD1222 COVID-19 vaccine. Generated by immunoSEQ multiplex PCR, the TCRdb table keeps only in-frame clones and is missing some. The sample holds 140,000 to 150,000 clones, more than 75% seen once. The starting material was peripheral blood, obtained on day 0 of AZD1222 vaccination. The receptors here all came from an adult in good health.

The CDR3 sequence: CASSPSVHQPQHF. DNA for the CDR3: TGTGCCAGCAGCCCGAGCGTTCATCAGCCCCAGCATTTT. The V and J genes are TRBV7-2 and TRBJ1-5; D not certain. CDR3 length: 13 amino acids. V was trimmed by 5 bases and J by 5 bases, leaving 10 bases between them. Germline V gene data show CDR1 as SGHTA and CDR2 as FQGNSA.

V and J are TRBV5-1 and TRBJ1-2; 10 nucleotides agree with TRBD1. The CDR3 length is 15 residues. The trim removed 2 bases at V and 7 bases at J, leaving 8 bases unmatched. In germline, CDR1 is SGHRS, CDR2 YFSETQ. CDR3: CASSFGTGELGGYTF. CDR3 sequence (DNA): TGCGCCAGCAGCTTCGGGACAGGGGAATTAGGTGGCTACACCTTC.

This chain uses TRBV4-1 with TRBJ2-1; the match to TRBD2 covers 10 bases. The CDR3 has 17 residues. J gave up 0 bases and V 1 base, and 3 bases lay outside the gene matches. Germline V gene data show CDR1 as MGHRA and CDR2 as YSYEKL. CDR3 sequence reads: CASSQAPSGSSYNEQFF. In nucleotides, the CDR3 is TGCGCCAGCAGCCAAGCACCTAGCGGGAGCTCCTACAATGAGCAGTTCTTC.

J is TRBJ1-1 and V is TRBV28; D call uncertain. V was trimmed by 5 bases and J by 11 bases, leaving 18 bases between them. The CDR3 runs 13 residues. Germline-derived CDR1 and CDR2 are MDHEN and SYDVKM. The CDR3 spells CASSQEDATAAFF. DNA for the CDR3: TGTGCCAGCAGTCAGGAGGACGCTACGGCCGCTTTCTTT.

The J gene is TRBJ2-1, the V gene TRBV19; D is uncertain. Germline CDR1 LNHDA, CDR2 SQIVND (reference sequence). V gave up 3 bases and J gave up 4 bases, with 13 bases separating them. The CDR3 is 15 residues long. This CDR3 is CASSIWAGRYNEQFF. CDR3 bases: TGTGCCAGTAGTATTTGGGCAGGCCGTTACAATGAGCAGTTCTTC.

V and J are TRBV10-2 and TRBJ1-3; 7 bases are shared with TRBD1. The CDR3 has 15 residues. Trimming took 0 bases from V and 4 from J; bases not matched to a gene: 3. The V gene's germline CDR1 is WSHSY and CDR2 SAAADI. CDR3 amino acids: CASSESYRGGNTIYF. The CDR3 DNA follows: TGCGCCAGCAGTGAGTCGTACAGGGGCGGAAACACCATATATTTT.

The chain is built from TRBV6-5 and TRBJ2-7; TRBD2 matches 9 bases. This CDR3 has 14 residues. CDR1 and CDR2 from the germline V gene are MNHEY and SVGAGI. J was trimmed by 3 bases and V by 6 bases; bases with no gene match: 6. The CDR3 here is CASSPAGGFYEQYF. The CDR3 DNA sequence: TGTGCCAGCAGCCCCGCGGGGGGGTTCTACGAGCAGTACTTC.

The chain is built from TRBV4-3 and TRBJ2-3; the match to TRBD2 covers 9 bases. From germline, CDR1 is LGHNA and CDR2 YSLEER. The CDR3 extends over 17 amino acids. V shed 0 bases and J 7 bases; nucleotides not matched to a gene: 11. The CDR3 is CASSQDPLAGPLHTQYF. CDR3 in DNA: TGCGCCAGCAGCCAAGATCCGCTAGCGGGGCCTCTCCATACGCAGTATTTT.

Concerning this clone: In the same sample, other DNA sequences code for this CDR3. The gene calls are TRBV6-2 or TRBV6-3 and TRBJ2-5; D perhaps matches TRBD1 (6 bases). Germline loops: CDR1 MNHEY, CDR2 SVGEGT. The CDR3 totals 14 residues. V was shortened by 1 base and J by 5 bases, with 11 bases between the two germline ends. The CDR3 loop is CASSYFRGRETQYF. CDR3 in DNA: TGTGCCAGCAGTTACTTCAGGGGTAGGGAGACCCAGTACTTC.

This chain joins TRBV9 and TRBJ2-5, with D uncertain. V was clipped by 0 bases and J by 6 bases, with 9 bases between them. Germline lookup yields CDR1 SGDLS and CDR2 YYNGEE. The CDR3 sequence is 13 residues long. The CDR3 sequence is CASSVDVEKTQYF. The CDR3 nucleotides read TGTGCCAGCAGCGTAGATGTTGAGAAGACCCAGTACTTC.

This clone has a single count. The gene calls are TRBV4-3 and TRBJ1-1, with a weak D call TRBD1 (5 bases). V was pared by 3 bases and J by 6 bases, with 17 bases between. From germline, CDR1 is LGHNA and CDR2 YSLEER. The CDR3 loop spans 15 amino acids. The CDR3, as DNA: TGCGCCAGCAGCCAGGGAGAGTGGGGGTACTCTGAAGCTTTCTTT. This gives the protein CASSQGEWGYSEAFF.

V is TRBV13 and J is TRBJ2-1; 14 nucleotides match TRBD2. The junction had 4 bases not matched to a gene; V was cut back by 5 bases and J by 4 bases. The CDR3 spans 16 residues. Germline V gene data show CDR1 as PRHDT and CDR2 as FYEKMQ (reference sequence). The CDR3 coding sequence is TGTGCCAGCAGCCGGGGACTAGCGGGAGAATACAATGAGCAGTTCTTC. Translated: CASSRGLAGEYNEQFF.

The V call is TRBV5-1, the J call TRBJ2-1, with D uncertain. Germline V gene lookup returns CDR1 SGHRS and CDR2 YFSETQ. V dropped 0 bases and J dropped 5 bases, with 9 bases sitting between them. This CDR3 region has 14 residues. CDR3 amino acids: CASSLGQENNEQFF. In DNA form, the CDR3 reads TGCGCCAGCAGCTTGGGCCAGGAGAACAATGAGCAGTTCTTC.

This chain uses TRBV6-1 with TRBJ2-3, with 15 bases lining up with TRBD2. Germline CDR1 is MNHNS and CDR2 is SASEGT. The CDR3 covers 18 residues. V lost 2 bases and J lost 4; bases outside the gene matches: 7. The DNA of the CDR3 is TGTGCCAGCAGTGAAAGTCCCGGACTAGCGGGGGGGTCAGATACGCAGTATTTT. Translated: CASSESPGLAGGSDTQYF.

This chain connects TRBV6-1 to TRBJ1-3; unclear D gene. This CDR3 contains 15 residues. Germline loops: CDR1 MNHNS, CDR2 SASEGT. V was trimmed by 2 bases and J by 0 bases, leaving 8 bases between them. Here the CDR3 reads CASSEMGISGNTIYF. CDR3 DNA: TGTGCCAGCAGTGAAATGGGCATCTCTGGAAACACCATATATTTT.

The chain combines TRBV13 with TRBJ2-2, with 9 bases aligning to TRBD1. The CDR3 is 14 residues long. In germline, CDR1 is PRHDT, CDR2 FYEKMQ (reference sequence). With 5 bases clipped from V and 9 bases from J, the junction kept 7 bases outside the gene matches. This CDR3 reads CASSQGQGWRELFF. The DNA of the CDR3 is TGTGCCAGCAGCCAGGGACAGGGTTGGAGGGAGCTGTTTTTT.

Only a few counts were recorded for this clone. V is TRBV6-6 and J is TRBJ1-5; possible D gene TRBD1, 5 bases. V was trimmed by 6 bases and J by 9 bases, leaving 18 bases between them. CDR1 and CDR2 from the germline V gene are MNHNY and SVGAGI (reference sequence). The CDR3 sequence is 14 residues long. CDR3 in amino acids: CASSPRGGLWPQHF. CDR3 sequence (DNA): TGTGCCAGCAGCCCCCGGGGCGGCCTTTGGCCCCAGCATTTT.

CDR3 protein: CASSRRQVGGNEQYF. The DNA for the CDR3 is TGTGCCAGCAGCCGACGTCAAGTCGGCGGGAACGAGCAGTACTTC. The chain couples TRBV27 to TRBJ2-7; possible D gene TRBD2, 6 bases. Germline-derived CDR1 and CDR2 are MNHEY and SMNVEV (reference sequence). This CDR3 region has 15 residues. Trimming shortened V by 6 bases and J by 5 bases, and 20 bases separated the two germline ends.

The rearrangement uses TRBV10-3 and TRBJ2-3; D may correspond to TRBD1 or TRBD2 (5 bases each). The CDR3 covers 17 residues. Per the germline V gene, CDR1 is ENHRY and CDR2 is SYGVKD. V shed 4 bases and J shed 1 base, with 18 bases lying between them. The CDR3 bases are TGTGCCATCAGTGGAAGCCGGGGACGTCAGGGCACAGATACGCAGTATTTT. This translates into CAISGSRGRQGTDTQYF.

This chain uses TRBV4-3 with TRBJ2-1, with D hard to call. This CDR3 is built from 15 residues. Germline CDR1 is LGHNA and CDR2 is YSLEER. Between the trimmed V and J ends, which lost 2 bases and 3 bases, there was a span of 11 bases. The CDR3 protein is CASSQSYVIYNEQFF. The CDR3 region has the DNA TGCGCCAGCAGCCAAAGTTACGTGATCTACAATGAGCAGTTCTTC.

This chain uses TRBV7-9 with TRBJ1-1, with a possible D match to TRBD1 (5 bases). V was cut by 1 base and J by 3 bases, with 15 bases left in between. Germline loops: CDR1 SEHNR, CDR2 FQNEAQ (reference sequence). This CDR3 has 16 residues. Here the CDR3 reads CASSLGVGTGDTEAFF. CDR3 coding DNA: TGTGCCAGCAGCTTAGGGGTCGGGACGGGGGACACTGAAGCTTTCTTT.